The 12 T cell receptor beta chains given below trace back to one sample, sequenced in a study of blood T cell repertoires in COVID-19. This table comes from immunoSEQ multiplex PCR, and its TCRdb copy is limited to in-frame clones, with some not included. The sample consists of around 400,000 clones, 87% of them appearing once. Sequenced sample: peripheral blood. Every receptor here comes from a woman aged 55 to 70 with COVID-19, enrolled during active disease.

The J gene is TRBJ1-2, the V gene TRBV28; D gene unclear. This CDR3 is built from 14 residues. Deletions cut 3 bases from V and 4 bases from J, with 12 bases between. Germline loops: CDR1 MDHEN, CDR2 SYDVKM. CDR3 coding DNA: TGTGCCAGCAGTTTGTCCCGCCCCAGCTATGGCTACACCTTC. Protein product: CASSLSRPSYGYTF.

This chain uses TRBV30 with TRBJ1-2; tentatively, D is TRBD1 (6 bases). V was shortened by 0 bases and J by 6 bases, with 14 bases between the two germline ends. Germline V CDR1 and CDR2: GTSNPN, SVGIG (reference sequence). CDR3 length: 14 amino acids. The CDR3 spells CAWSVNREWHGYTF. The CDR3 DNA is TGTGCCTGGAGTGTCAACAGGGAGTGGCATGGCTACACCTTC. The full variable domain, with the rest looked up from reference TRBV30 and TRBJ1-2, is SQTIHQWPATLVQPVGSPLSLECTVEGTSNPNLYWYRQAAGRGLQLLFYSVGIGQISSEVPQNLSASRPQDRQFILSSKKLLLSDSGFYLCAWSVNREWHGYTFGSGTRLTVV.

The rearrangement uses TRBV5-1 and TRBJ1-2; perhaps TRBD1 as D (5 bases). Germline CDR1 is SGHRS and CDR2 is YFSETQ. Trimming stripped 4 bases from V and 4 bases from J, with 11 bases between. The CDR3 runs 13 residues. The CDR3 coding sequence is TGCGCCAGCAGCGTAGACAGCACCTATGGCTACACCTTC. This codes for CASSVDSTYGYTF.

The CDR3 loop is CASSYSLGSGVWTEAFF. CDR3 coding DNA: TGTGCCAGCAGTTACTCGTTGGGGTCGGGGGTGTGGACTGAAGCTTTCTTT. J is TRBJ1-1 and V is TRBV6-2 or TRBV6-3; a weak D match, TRBD1 (5 bases). Trimming took 0 bases from V and 5 from J, leaving 19 bases between them. The germline gives CDR1 MNHEY, CDR2 SVGEGT. The CDR3 spans 17 residues.

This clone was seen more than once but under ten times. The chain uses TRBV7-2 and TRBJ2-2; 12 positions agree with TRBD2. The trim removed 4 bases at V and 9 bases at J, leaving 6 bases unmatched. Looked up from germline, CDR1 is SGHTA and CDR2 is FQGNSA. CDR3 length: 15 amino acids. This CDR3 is CASSSLAGGPRELFF. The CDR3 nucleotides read TGTGCCAGCAGCTCGCTAGCGGGGGGGCCCAGGGAGCTGTTTTTT.

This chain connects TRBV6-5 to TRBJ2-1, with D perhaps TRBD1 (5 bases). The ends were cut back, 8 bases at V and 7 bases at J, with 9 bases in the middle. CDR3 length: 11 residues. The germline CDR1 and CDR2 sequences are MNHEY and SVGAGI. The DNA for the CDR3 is TGTGCCAGCTCAAGGGGTAATGAGCAGTTCTTC. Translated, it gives CASSRGNEQFF.

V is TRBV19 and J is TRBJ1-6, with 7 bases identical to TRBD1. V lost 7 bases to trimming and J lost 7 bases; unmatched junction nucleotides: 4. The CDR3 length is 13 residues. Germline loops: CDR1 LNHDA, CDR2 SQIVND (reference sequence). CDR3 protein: CASKEGANSPLHF. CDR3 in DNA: TGTGCCAGTAAAGAGGGGGCGAATTCACCCCTCCACTTT.

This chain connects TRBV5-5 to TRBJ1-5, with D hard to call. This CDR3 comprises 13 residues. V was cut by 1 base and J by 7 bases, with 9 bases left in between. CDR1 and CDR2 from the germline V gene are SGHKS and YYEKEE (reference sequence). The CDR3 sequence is CASSLTGLQPQHF. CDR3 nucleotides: TGTGCCAGCAGCTTGACGGGGTTGCAGCCCCAGCATTTT. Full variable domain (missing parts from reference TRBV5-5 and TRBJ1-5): DAGVTQSPTHLIKTRGQQVTLRCSPISGHKSVSWYQQVLGQGPQFIFQYYEKEERGRGNFPDRFSARQFPNYSSELNVNALLLGDSALYLCASSLTGLQPQHFGDGTRLSIL.

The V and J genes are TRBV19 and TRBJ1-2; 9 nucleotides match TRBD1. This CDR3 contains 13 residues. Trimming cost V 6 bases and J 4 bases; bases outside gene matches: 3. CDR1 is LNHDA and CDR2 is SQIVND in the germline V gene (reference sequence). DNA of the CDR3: TGTGCCAGTAGAACAGGGGGCGGCTATGGCTACACCTTC. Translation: CASRTGGGYGYTF. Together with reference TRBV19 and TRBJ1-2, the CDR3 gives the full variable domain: DGGITQSPKYLFRKEGQNVTLSCEQNLNHDAMYWYRQDPGQGLRLIYYSQIVNDFQKGDIAEGYSVSREKKESFPLTVTSAQKNPTAFYLCASRTGGGYGYTFGSGTRLTVV.

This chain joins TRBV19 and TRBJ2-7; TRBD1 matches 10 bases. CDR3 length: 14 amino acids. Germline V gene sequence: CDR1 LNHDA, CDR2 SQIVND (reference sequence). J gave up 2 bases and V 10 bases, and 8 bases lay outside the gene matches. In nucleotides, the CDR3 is TGTGCCACGCGCGAGACAGGGGGCACCTACGAGCAGTACTTC. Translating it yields CATRETGGTYEQYF.

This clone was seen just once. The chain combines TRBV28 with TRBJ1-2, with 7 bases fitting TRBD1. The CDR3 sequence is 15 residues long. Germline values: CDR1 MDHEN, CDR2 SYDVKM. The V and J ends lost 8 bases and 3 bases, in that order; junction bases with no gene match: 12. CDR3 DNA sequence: TGTGCCAGCCAGGAGGGGACGGGACAGTACTATGGCTACACCTTC. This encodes CASQEGTGQYYGYTF.

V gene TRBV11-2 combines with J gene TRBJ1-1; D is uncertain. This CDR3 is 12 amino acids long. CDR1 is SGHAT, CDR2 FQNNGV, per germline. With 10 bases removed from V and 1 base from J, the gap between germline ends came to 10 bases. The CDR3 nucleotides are TGTGCCACCACAAGAGGGAACACTGAAGCTTTCTTT. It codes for CATTRGNTEAFF.